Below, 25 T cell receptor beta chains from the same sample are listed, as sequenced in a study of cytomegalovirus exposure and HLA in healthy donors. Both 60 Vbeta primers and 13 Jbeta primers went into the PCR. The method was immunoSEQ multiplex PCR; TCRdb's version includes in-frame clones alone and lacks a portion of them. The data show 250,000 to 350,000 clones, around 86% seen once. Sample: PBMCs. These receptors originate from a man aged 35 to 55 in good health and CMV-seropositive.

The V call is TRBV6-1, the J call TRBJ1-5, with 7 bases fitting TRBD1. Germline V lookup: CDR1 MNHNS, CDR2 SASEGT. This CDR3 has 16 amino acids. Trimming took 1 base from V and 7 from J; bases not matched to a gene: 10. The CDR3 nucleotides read TGTGCCAGCAGTGAAGAAGGGTGGACAGGTAAACAGCCCCAGCATTTT. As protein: CASSEEGWTGKQPQHF.

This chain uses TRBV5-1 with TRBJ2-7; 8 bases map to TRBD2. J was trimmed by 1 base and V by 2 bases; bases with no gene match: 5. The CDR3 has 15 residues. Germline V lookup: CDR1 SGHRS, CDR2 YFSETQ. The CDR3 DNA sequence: TGCGCCAGCAGCTTTAGGAGCGGGAGTTCCTACGAGCAGTACTTC. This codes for CASSFRSGSSYEQYF.

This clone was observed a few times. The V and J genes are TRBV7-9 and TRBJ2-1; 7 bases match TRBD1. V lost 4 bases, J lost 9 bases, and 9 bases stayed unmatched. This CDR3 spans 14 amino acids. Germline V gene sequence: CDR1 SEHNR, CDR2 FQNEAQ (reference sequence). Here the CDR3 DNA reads TGTGCCAGCAGCTCCGTGGACAGGAGGCCTGAGCAGTTCTTC. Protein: CASSSVDRRPEQFF.

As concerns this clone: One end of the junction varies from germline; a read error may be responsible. This CDR3 is CSSSFPGTWYEQYF. CDR3 DNA sequence: TGTTCCAGCAGCTTCCCCGGGACTTGGTACGAGCAGTACTTC. The V gene is TRBV7-9, the J gene TRBJ2-7, with a possible D match to TRBD2 (6 bases). Germline V gene lookup returns CDR1 SEHNR and CDR2 FQNEAQ (reference sequence). There are 14 residues in the CDR3.

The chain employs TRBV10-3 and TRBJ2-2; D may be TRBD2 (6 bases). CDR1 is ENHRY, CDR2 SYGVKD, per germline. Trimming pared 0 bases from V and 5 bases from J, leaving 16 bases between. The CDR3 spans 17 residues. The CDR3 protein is CAISESSSGARTGELFF. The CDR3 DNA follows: TGTGCCATCAGTGAGTCAAGTAGCGGAGCTCGGACCGGGGAGCTGTTTTTT.

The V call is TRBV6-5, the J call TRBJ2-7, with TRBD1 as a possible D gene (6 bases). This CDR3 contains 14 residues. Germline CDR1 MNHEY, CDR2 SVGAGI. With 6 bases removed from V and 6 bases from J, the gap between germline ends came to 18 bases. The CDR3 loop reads CASSRTWEGGEQYF. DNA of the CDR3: TGTGCCAGCAGCAGGACGTGGGAAGGGGGCGAGCAGTACTTC.

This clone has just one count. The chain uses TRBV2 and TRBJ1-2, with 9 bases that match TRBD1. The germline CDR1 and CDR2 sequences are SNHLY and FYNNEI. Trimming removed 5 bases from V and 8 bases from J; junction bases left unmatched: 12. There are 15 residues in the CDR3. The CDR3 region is CASSPTDTGGRGYTF. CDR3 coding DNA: TGTGCCAGCAGTCCTACCGACACAGGGGGCAGGGGCTACACCTTC.

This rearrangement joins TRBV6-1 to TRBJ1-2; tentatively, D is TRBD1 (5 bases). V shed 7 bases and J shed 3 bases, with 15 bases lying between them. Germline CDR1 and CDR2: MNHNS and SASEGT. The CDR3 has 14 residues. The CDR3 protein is CASKEGRYHYGYTF. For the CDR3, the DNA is TGTGCCAGCAAGGAGGGGCGGTATCACTATGGCTACACCTTC.

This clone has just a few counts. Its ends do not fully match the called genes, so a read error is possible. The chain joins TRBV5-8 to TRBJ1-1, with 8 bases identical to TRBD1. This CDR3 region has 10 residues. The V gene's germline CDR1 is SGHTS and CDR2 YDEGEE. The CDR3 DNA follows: TGTGCCAGCAGCTTCACAGGGGGATTATTT. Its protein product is CASSFTGGLF. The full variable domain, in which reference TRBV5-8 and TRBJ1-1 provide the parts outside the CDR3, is EAGVTQSPTHLIKTRGQQATLRCSPISGHTSVYWYQQALGLGLQFLLWYDEGEERNRGNFPPRFSGRQFPNYSSELNVNALELEDSALYLCASSFTGGLFGQGTRLTVV.

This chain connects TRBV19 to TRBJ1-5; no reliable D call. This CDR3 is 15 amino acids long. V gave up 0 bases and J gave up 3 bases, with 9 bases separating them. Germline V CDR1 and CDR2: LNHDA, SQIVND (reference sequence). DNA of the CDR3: TGTGCCAGTAGTATAGAAATTTCTTACAATCAGCCCCAGCATTTT. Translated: CASSIEISYNQPQHF.

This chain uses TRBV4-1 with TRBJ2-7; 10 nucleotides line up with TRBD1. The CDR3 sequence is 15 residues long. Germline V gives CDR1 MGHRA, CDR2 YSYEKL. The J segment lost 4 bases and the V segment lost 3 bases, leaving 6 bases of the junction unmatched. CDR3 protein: CASSHRTGGAYEQYF. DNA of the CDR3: TGCGCCAGCAGCCACAGGACAGGGGGAGCTTACGAGCAGTACTTC.

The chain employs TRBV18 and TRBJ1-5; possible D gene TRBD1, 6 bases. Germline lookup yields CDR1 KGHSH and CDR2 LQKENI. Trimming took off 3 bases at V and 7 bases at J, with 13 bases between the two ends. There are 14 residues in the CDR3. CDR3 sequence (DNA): TGTGCCAGCTCACCCACAGGGTCAAGGCAGCCCCAGCATTTT. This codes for CASSPTGSRQPQHF.

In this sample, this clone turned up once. CDR3 amino acids: CASSLWVAGSYEQYF. For the CDR3, the DNA is TGTGCCAGCAGCTTGTGGGTAGCGGGCTCCTACGAGCAGTACTTC. The genes are TRBV5-4 and TRBJ2-7, with TRBD2 identical over 7 bases. The CDR3 consists of 15 residues. Unmatched junction bases numbered 4, after V lost 1 base and J lost 0 bases. CDR1 is SGHNT, CDR2 YYREEE, per germline (reference sequence).

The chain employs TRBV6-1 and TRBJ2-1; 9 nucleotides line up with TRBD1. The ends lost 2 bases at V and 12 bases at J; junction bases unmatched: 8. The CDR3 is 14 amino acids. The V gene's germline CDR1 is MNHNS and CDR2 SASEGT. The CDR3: CASSEPGQGIGQFF. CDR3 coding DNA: TGTGCCAGCAGTGAACCGGGACAGGGAATAGGGCAGTTCTTC.

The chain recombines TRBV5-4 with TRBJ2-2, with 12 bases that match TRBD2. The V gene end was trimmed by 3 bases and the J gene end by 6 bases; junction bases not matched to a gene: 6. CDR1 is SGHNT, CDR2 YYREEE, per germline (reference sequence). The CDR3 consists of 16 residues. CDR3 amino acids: CASSWGLAGGAGELFF. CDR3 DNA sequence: TGTGCCAGCAGCTGGGGACTAGCGGGCGGGGCCGGGGAGCTGTTTTTT.

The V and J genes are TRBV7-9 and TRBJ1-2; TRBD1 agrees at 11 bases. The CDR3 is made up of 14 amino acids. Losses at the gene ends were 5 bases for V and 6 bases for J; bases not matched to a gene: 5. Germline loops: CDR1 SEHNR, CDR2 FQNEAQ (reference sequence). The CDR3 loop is CASSLGQGVDGYTF. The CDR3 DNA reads TGTGCCAGCAGCCTGGGACAGGGGGTCGATGGCTACACCTTC.

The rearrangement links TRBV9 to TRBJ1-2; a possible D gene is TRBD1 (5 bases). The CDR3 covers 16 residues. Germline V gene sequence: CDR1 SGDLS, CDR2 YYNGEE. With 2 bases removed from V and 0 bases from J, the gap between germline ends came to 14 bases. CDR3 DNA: TGTGCCAGCAGCGTTAAGCAGGACACGACTAACTATGGCTACACCTTC. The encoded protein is CASSVKQDTTNYGYTF.

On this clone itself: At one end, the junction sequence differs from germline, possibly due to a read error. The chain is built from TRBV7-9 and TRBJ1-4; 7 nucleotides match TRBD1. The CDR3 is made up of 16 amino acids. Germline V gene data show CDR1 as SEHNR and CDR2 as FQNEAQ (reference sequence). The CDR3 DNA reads TGTTCCAGCAGCTTACCCCAGGGGGAAGCTAATGAAAAACTGTTTTTT. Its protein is CSSSLPQGEANEKLFF.

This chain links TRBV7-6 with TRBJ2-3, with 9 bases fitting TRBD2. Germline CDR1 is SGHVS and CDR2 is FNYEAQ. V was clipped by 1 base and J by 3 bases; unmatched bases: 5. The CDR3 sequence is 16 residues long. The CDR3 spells CASSLVGGRATDTQYF. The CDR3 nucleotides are TGTGCCAGCAGCTTAGTCGGCGGGAGGGCAACAGATACGCAGTATTTT.

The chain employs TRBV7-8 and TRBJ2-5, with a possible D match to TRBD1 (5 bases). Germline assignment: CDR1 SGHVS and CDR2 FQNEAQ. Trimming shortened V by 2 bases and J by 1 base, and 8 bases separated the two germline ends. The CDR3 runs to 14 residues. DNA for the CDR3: TGTGCCAGCAGCTTAATAAGGGGCCAAGAGACCCAGTACTTC. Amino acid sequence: CASSLIRGQETQYF.

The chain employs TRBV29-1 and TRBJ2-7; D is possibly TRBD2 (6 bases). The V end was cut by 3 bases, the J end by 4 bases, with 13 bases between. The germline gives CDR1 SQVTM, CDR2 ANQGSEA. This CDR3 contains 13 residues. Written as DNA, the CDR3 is TGCAGCGTTGATGCGGGGTCCGGTTACGAGCAGTACTTC. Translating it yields CSVDAGSGYEQYF.

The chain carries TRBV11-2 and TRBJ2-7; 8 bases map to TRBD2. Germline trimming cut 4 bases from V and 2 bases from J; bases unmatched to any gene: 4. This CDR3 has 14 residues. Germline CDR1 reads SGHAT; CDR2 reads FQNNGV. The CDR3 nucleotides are TGTGCCAGCAGCTACGGTAGCGGGGCCTACGAGCAGTACTTC. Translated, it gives CASSYGSGAYEQYF. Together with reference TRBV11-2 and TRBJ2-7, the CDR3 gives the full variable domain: EAGVAQSPRYKIIEKRQSVAFWCNPISGHATLYWYQQILGQGPKLLIQFQNNGVVDDSQLPKDRFSAERLKGVDSTLKIQPAKLEDSAVYLCASSYGSGAYEQYFGPGTRLTVT.

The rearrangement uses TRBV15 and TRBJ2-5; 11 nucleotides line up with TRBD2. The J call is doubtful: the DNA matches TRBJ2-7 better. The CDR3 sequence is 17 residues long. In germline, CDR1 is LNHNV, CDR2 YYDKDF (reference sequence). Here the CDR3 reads CATSREGTSGRAYEQYF. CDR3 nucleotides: TGTGCCACCAGCAGAGAAGGTACTAGCGGGAGAGCCTACGAGCAGTACTTC.

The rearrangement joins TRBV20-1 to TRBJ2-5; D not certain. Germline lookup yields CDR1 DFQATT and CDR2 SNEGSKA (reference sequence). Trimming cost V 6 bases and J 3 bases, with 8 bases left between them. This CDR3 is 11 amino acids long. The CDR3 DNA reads TGCAGTGCCAGCGCAGAAGAGACCCAGTACTTC. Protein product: CSASAEETQYF.

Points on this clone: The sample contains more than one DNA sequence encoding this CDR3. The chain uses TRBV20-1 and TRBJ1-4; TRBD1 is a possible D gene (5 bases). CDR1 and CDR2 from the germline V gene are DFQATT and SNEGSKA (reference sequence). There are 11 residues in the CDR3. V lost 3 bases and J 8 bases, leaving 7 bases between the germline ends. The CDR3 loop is CSARGGEKLFF. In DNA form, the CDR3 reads TGCAGTGCTAGGGGGGGGGAAAAACTGTTTTTT.